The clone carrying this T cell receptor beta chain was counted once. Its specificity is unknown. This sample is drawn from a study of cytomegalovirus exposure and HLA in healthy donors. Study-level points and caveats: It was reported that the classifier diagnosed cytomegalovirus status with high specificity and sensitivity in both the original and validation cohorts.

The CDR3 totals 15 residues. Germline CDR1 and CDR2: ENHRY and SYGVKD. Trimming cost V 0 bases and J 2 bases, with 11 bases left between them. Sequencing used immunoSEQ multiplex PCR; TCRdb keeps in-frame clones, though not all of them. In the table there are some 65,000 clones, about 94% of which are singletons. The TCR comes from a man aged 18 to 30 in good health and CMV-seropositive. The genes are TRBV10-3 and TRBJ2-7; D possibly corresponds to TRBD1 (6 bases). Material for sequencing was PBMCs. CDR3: CAISESAGETYEQYF. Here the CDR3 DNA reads TGTGCCATCAGTGAGTCTGCAGGGGAGACCTACGAGCAGTACTTC.